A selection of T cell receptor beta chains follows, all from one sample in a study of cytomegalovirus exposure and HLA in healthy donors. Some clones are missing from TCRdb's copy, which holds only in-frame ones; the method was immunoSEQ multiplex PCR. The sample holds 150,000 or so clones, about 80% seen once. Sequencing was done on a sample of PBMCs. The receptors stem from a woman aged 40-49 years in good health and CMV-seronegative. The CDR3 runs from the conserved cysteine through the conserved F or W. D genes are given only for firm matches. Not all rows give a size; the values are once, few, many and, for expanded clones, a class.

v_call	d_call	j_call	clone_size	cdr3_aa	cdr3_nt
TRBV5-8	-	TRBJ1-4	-	CASSSGQIPATNEKLFF	TGTGCCAGCAGCTCCGGACAGATACCTGCAACTAATGAAAAACTGTTTTTT
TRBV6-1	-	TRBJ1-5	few	CASSTTDSNQPQHF	TGTGCCAGCAGCACTACTGACAGCAATCAGCCCCAGCATTTT
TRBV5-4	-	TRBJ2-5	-	CASSSRQGPGEAQYF	TGTGCCAGCAGCTCAAGACAGGGCCCTGGGGAGGCCCAGTACTTC
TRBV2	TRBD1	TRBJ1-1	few	CASSSSGTGVTEAFF	TGTGCCAGCAGCTCTTCCGGGACAGGGGTCACTGAAGCTTTCTTT
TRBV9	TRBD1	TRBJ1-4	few	CASSVGGTGVATNEKLFF	TGTGCCAGCAGCGTAGGGGGAACAGGGGTAGCAACTAATGAAAAACTGTTTTTT
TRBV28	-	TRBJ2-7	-	CASSSAGHTQHEQYF	TGTGCCAGCAGTTCGGCAGGTCATACCCAGCACGAGCAGTACTTC
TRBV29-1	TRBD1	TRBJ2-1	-	CSVSTGTGGYNEQFF	TGCAGCGTCTCAACCGGGACAGGGGGGTACAATGAGCAGTTCTTC
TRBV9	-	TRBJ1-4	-	CASSERGLSSEKLFF	TGTGCCAGCAGCGAGAGGGGACTGAGTAGTGAAAAACTGTTTTTT
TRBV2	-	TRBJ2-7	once	CASSPLLLYEQYF	TGTGCCAGCAGCCCGCTATTGCTATACGAGCAGTACTTC
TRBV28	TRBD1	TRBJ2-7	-	CASSLVSGTGGFNEQYF	TGTGCCAGCAGTTTAGTATCCGGGACAGGGGGCTTCAACGAGCAGTACTTC
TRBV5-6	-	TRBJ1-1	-	CASSYLTAMNTEAFF	TGTGCCAGCAGCTACCTGACAGCGATGAACACTGAAGCTTTCTTT
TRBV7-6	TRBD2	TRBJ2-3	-	CASSLDGGGATMGADTQYF	TGTGCCAGCAGCTTAGACGGCGGGGGGGCGACCATGGGGGCAGATACGCAGTATTTT
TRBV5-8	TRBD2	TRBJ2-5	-	CASSSSIRTSGETQYF	TGTGCCAGCAGCTCGAGTATTAGGACTAGCGGGGAGACCCAGTACTTC
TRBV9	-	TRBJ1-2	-	CASSVGDSLYGYTF	TGTGCCAGCAGCGTTGGTGACAGCCTCTATGGCTACACCTTC
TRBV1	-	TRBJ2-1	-	CTSSPDPAGLVVDEQFF	TGCACCAGCAGCCCCGATCCCGCAGGGTTAGTTGTCGATGAGCAGTTCTTC
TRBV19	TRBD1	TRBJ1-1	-	CASSGQDTEAFF	TGTGCCAGTAGCGGACAGGACACTGAAGCTTTCTTT
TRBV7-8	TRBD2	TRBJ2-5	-	CASSLGGEETQYF	TGTGCCAGCAGCCTTGGGGGGGAAGAGACCCAGTACTTC
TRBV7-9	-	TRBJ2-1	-	CASSLVARQFF	TGTGCCAGCAGCTTAGTGGCTAGGCAGTTCTTC
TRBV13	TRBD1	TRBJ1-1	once	CASSKERDYRGRAAFF	TGTGCCAGCAGTAAAGAAAGAGACTACAGGGGGCGGGCAGCTTTCTTT
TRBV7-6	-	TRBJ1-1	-	CASSEGADTEAFF	TGTGCCAGCAGCGAGGGTGCGGACACTGAAGCTTTCTTT
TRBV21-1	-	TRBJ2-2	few	CASSGGSTSGRVCGELFF	TGTGCCAGCAGCGGGGGGTCGACTAGCGGGAGGGTCTGTGGGGAGCTGTTTTTT
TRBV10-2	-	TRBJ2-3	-	CASSEGGSYTQYF	TGCGCCAGCAGTGAGGGGGGCTCTTATACGCAGTATTTT
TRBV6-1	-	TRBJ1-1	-	CASSFMNTEAFF	TGTGCCAGCAGTTTTATGAACACTGAAGCTTTCTTT
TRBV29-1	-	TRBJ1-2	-	CSVPRLGVTNYGYTF	TGCAGCGTACCCCGGTTGGGAGTGACAAACTATGGCTACACCTTC
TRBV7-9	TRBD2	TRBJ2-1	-	CASSLPLRLAGVYNEQFF	TGTGCCAGCAGCCTGCCCTTAAGACTAGCGGGGGTATACAATGAGCAGTTCTTC
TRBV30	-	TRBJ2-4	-	CAWRPRLASNIQYF	TGTGCCTGGAGACCTCGGCTAGCGTCCAACATTCAGTACTTC
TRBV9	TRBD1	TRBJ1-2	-	CASNGQGGGYTF	TGCGCCAGCAACGGACAGGGGGGCGGCTACACCTTC
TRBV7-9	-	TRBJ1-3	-	CASSSLSGNTIYF	TGTGCCAGCAGTAGCCTCTCTGGAAACACCATATATTTT
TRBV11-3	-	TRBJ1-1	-	CASSLRADTEAFF	TGTGCCAGCAGCTTGAGGGCGGACACTGAAGCTTTCTTT
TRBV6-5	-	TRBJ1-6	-	CASSYSNDRLNSPLHF	TGTGCCAGCAGTTACTCTAACGACAGGCTCAATTCACCCCTCCACTTT
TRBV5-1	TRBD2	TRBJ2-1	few	CASSPSSGGAYNEQFF	TGCGCCAGCAGTCCCAGTAGCGGGGGGGCCTACAATGAGCAGTTCTTC
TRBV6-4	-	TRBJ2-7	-	CASRLDQGSYEQYF	TGTGCCAGCCGCCTGGACCAGGGTTCCTACGAGCAGTACTTC
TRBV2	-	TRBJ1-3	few	CASSNLGSRGGTIYF	TGTGCCAGCAGCAACCTAGGGAGCCGGGGGGGCACCATATATTTT
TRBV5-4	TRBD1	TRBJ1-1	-	CASSLGQGVTEAFF	TGTGCCAGCAGCTTGGGTCAGGGGGTAACTGAAGCTTTCTTT
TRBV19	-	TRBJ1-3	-	CASSTGGIGNTIYF	TGTGCCAGTAGTACGGGGGGAATCGGAAACACCATATATTTT
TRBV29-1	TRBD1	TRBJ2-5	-	CSVGTVKQETQYF	TGCAGCGTCGGGACAGTCAAACAAGAGACCCAGTACTTC
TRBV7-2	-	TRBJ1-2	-	CASSSWRGWGYTF	TGTGCCAGCAGCTCCTGGCGAGGATGGGGCTACACCTTC
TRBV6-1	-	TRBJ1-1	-	CASGRMNTEAFF	TGTGCCAGCGGGAGGATGAACACTGAAGCTTTCTTT
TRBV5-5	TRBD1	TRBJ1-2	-	CASSSDRDYGYTF	TGTGCCAGCAGTAGTGACAGGGACTATGGCTACACCTTC
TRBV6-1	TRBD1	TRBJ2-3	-	CASSEPGGATGTDTQYF	TGTGCCAGCAGTGAACCAGGGGGCGCGACTGGCACAGATACGCAGTATTTT
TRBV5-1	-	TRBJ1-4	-	CASSFYMGPSNEKLFF	TGCGCCAGCAGCTTTTACATGGGGCCCTCTAATGAAAAACTGTTTTTT
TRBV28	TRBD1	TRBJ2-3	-	CASSTTLYRGTRVDTQYF	TGTGCCAGCAGTACCACCCTCTACAGGGGAACTCGGGTAGATACGCAGTATTTT
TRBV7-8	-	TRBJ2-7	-	CASSYLTLYEQYF	TGTGCCAGCAGCTACCTGACACTCTACGAGCAGTACTTC
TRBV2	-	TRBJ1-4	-	CASARELMEKLFF	TGTGCCAGCGCACGGGAGTTGATGGAAAAACTGTTTTTT
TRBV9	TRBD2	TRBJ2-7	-	CASSEGVSGRFREQYF	TGTGCCAGCAGCGAGGGAGTTAGCGGGAGATTCCGCGAGCAGTACTTC
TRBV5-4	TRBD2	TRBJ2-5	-	CASSSDATLADQETQYF	TGTGCCAGCAGCTCTGACGCGACCCTAGCGGACCAAGAGACCCAGTACTTC